This entry is about one TCR beta chain. Its antigen remains unidentified. Base quality data are lacking; no much larger clone is found one base away. This CDR3 is also generated by other DNA sequences in the sample. TCRbeta CDR3 regions were amplified from genomic DNA using the immunoSEQ Assay, a bias-controlled multiplex PCR. The study's processing was this. The number of nucleated cells in each sample was estimated from the amplification of reference gene primers within the assay. To quantify the absolute abundance of each unique TCRbeta CDR3 rearrangement, sequence reads were collapsed and filtered. Productive Simpson clonality was computed per sample as the square root of Simpson's diversity index over productive rearrangements. Entries here come from immuneACCESS through TCRdb and include only in-frame sequences with V and J called. Some clones fail to appear in such tables; in the studies checked, an unresolved V gene covers under half of the shortfall, and the cause of the remainder is unknown. For V, J and clone size, that table is used; D and trimming come from the DNA. A total of roughly 160,000 clones appear in this sample, approximately 81% of them only once. Around 14% of the sample rests with the top ten.

The sample originates from a study of blood T cell repertoires in COVID-19 (dated by TCRdb to 2018 to 2020). A note on the overall study: Collaborator samples came from the United States, Italy and Spain and covered acute and convalescent phases of COVID-19. The material from the prospective study consisted of cDNA or gDNA derived from T cells, B-cell-depleted T cells, or PBMCs. Deeply sampled blood TCRbeta repertoires from subjects exposed to, actively infected with, or recovered from COVID-19 were included in the dataset. Where available, HLA class I and class II types were obtained from metadata supplied by the sample provider rather than from assay-based typing. A de-identified subject ID, COVID-19 status, age in years and sex were almost always included in the sample metadata. The repertoires were made available in a free public database intended to serve as a resource for research on the immune response to SARS-CoV-2. The samples were drawn from the first 160 participants of the ongoing ImmuneRACE study and from 1,254 subjects provided by 6 global collaborators. Summary of the overall study and its limitations: Clinical and demographic metadata were provided uncurated, with the amount varying by source and participant.

V ends up 4 bases short and J 1 base short, with an unmatched junction base count of 3. Inclusive of the bounding cysteine and phenylalanine, the CDR3 is 16 residues long. The read is trimmed to its CDR3 DNA, 48 bases read in frame from base 1. CDR1 and CDR2, looked up from the germline V gene (reference sequence), are PRHDT and FYEKMQ. Collaborating institutions collected whole blood in K2EDTA tubes following their own protocols. For TCRbeta analysis, collaborators shipped samples in one of three forms: frozen whole blood, isolated PBMCs, or DNA extracted from either of those sample types. The clonotype comes from a young man with active or convalescent COVID-19. The sequenced sample was peripheral blood. Recombination linked TRBV13 to TRBJ2-4; 11 central nucleotides agree with TRBD2. CDR3 sequence: CASSSSGGQAKNIQYF. The nucleotide sequence reads as follows: TGTGCCAGCAGCTCTAGCGGGGGGCAGGCCAAAAACATTCAGTACTTC.